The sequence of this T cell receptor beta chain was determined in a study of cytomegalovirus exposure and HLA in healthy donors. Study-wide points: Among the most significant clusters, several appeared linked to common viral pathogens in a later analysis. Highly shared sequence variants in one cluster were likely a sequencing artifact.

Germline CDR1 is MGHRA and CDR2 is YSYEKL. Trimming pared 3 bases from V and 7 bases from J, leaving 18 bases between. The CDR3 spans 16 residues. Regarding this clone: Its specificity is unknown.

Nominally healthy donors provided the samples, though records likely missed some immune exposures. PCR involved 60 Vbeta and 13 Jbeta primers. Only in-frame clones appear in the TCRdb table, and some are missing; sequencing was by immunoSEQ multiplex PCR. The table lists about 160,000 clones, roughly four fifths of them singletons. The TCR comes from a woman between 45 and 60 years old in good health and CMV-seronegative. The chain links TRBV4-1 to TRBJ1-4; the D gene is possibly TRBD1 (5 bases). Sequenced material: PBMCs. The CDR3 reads CASSQDPQVLGEKLFF. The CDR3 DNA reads TGCGCCAGCAGCCAGGACCCACAGGTACTTGGTGAAAAACTGTTTTTT.